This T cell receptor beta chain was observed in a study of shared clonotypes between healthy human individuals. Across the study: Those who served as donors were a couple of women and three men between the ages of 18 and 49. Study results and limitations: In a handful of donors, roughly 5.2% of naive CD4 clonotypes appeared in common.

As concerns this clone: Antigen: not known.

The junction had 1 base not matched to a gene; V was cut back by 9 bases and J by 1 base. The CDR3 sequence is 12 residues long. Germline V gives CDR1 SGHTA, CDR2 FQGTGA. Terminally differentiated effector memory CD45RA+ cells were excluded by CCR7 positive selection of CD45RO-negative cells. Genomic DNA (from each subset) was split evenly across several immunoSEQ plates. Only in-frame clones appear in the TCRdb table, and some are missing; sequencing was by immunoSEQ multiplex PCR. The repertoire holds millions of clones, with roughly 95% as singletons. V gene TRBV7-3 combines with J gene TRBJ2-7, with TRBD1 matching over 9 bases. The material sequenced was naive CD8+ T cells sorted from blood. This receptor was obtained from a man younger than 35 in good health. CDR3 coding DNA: TGTGCCAGACAGGGGGCTTCCTACGAGCAGTACTTC. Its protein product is CARQGASYEQYF.